The 23 T cell receptor beta chains in this list originate from one sample, sequenced in a study of blood T cells in healthy people across ages. A sample-barcoded 5' primer and a J-beta primer mix were used in a second PCR of about 7 to 12 cycles. One entry per CDR3 protein, called by TCRdb with MiXCR from the 5' RACE reads. This sample has fewer than 1,200,000 distinct CDR3 sequences; 25% occur once, and the top ten carry around 0.75%. The same sample was also used in a study of T cells of mothers and their children.

The sequenced sample consisted of blood. The receptors shown here come from a girl aged 2 to 10 in good health.

The DNA of the CDR3 is TGCGCCAGCAGCCAAGCGGAAGTCCAACTTAGCGGGGGCCGATTTTACAATGAGCAGTTCTTC. This gives the protein CASSQAEVQLSGGRFYNEQFF. This chain joins TRBV4-3 and TRBJ2-1, with 9 bases that match TRBD2. CDR1 LGHNA and CDR2 YSLEER come from the germline V gene. The CDR3 contains 21 residues. Germline trimming cut 1 base from V and 4 bases from J; bases unmatched to any gene: 20.

The CDR3 coding sequence is TGCAGTGTACAACAGGGGGGGAGAGAGACCCAGTACTTC. This codes for CSVQQGGRETQYF. This chain links TRBV20-1 with TRBJ2-5; D is perhaps TRBD1 (8 bases). Germline V gives CDR1 DFQATT, CDR2 SNEGSKA (reference sequence). The CDR3 is 13 residues long. Between the trimmed V and J ends, which lost 7 bases and 4 bases, there was a span of 16 bases.

This clonotype has only a few counts. The CDR3 spells CATSPGRPYEQYF. DNA of the CDR3: TGTGCCACCAGCCCAGGGAGACCCTACGAGCAGTACTTC. This chain links TRBV15 with TRBJ2-7, with D perhaps matching TRBD1 or TRBD2 (5 bases each). Germline V gene lookup returns CDR1 LNHNV and CDR2 YYDKDF (reference sequence). The CDR3 sequence is 13 residues long. V lost 5 bases to trimming and J lost 2 bases, with 10 bases between them.

A few counts support this clonotype. J is TRBJ2-5 and V is TRBV5-1; tentatively, D is TRBD1 (5 bases). The closer fit of TRBJ2-7 to the DNA end suggests the J call may be wrong. Germline V lookup: CDR1 SGHRS, CDR2 YFSETQ. This CDR3 has 16 amino acids. The CDR3 region has the DNA TGCGCCAGCAGCTTGCAGGGCGACATAAGCATCGACGAGCAGTACTTC. As protein: CASSLQGDISIDEQYF.

This clonotype came up many times. This chain's CDR3 is CASSVDYATNEKLFF. As DNA, the CDR3 is TGTGCCAGCAGCGTAGATTATGCAACTAATGAAAAACTGTTTTTT. V usage is TRBV9 and J usage is TRBJ1-4, with D hard to call. V was cut by 0 bases and J by 0 bases, with 6 bases left in between. The CDR3 totals 15 residues. CDR1 is SGDLS, CDR2 YYNGEE, per germline.

V and J are TRBV6-2 or TRBV6-3 and TRBJ2-1; D is unclear. This CDR3 is built from 14 residues. V gave up 8 bases and J gave up 0 bases, with 11 bases separating them. CDR1 and CDR2 from the germline V gene are MNHEY and SVGEGT. CDR3 sequence (DNA): TGTGCCAGCGAGATTAGTGCCTCCTACAATGAGCAGTTCTTC. This sequence encodes CASEISASYNEQFF.

This clonotype was seen a handful of times. The V and J genes are TRBV5-1 and TRBJ1-3; 9 nucleotides agree with TRBD1. Germline V gives CDR1 SGHRS, CDR2 YFSETQ. This CDR3 spans 16 amino acids. With 4 bases clipped from V and 0 bases from J, the junction kept 5 bases outside the gene matches. The CDR3 nucleotides are TGCGCCAGCAGCGAGGGGACAGGGAGCTCTGGAAACACCATATATTTT. Its protein is CASSEGTGSSGNTIYF.

V usage is TRBV5-1 and J usage is TRBJ2-7; D may correspond to TRBD1 or TRBD2 (5 bases each). Deletions cut 4 bases from V and 3 bases from J, with 20 bases between. This CDR3 comprises 16 residues. From germline, CDR1 is SGHRS and CDR2 YFSETQ. The CDR3 DNA reads as TGCGCCAGCAGCCTAGGGACGACGATCGATTACTACGAGCAGTACTTC. Protein sequence: CASSLGTTIDYYEQYF.

The chain has TRBV4-1 and TRBJ1-1, with D perhaps matching TRBD1 (5 bases). This CDR3 contains 15 residues. In germline, CDR1 is MGHRA, CDR2 YSYEKL. V lost 2 bases to trimming and J lost 7 bases, with 17 bases between them. The CDR3 nucleotides read TGCGCCAGCAGCCAAACGGGGCTTTTGACGGATGAAGCTTTCTTT. This encodes CASSQTGLLTDEAFF.

The chain joins TRBV9 to TRBJ1-4; D uncertain. The CDR3 extends over 14 amino acids. Germline CDR1 reads SGDLS; CDR2 reads YYNGEE. V was cut by 4 bases and J by 7 bases, with 14 bases left in between. The CDR3 region has the DNA TGTGCCAGCAGCTCATACGGGTCGACTGAAAAACTGTTTTTT. It codes for CASSSYGSTEKLFF.

This clonotype was seen a few times. The V gene is TRBV6-2 or TRBV6-3, the J gene TRBJ2-5; D possibly corresponds to TRBD2 (6 bases). The CDR3 has 13 residues. V was cut by 8 bases and J by 4 bases, with 14 bases left in between. The germline V gene has CDR1 MNHEY and CDR2 SVGEGT. The CDR3 nucleotides read TGTGCCAGCGTGGGGACTCCACTAGAGACCCAGTACTTC. Translating gives CASVGTPLETQYF.

The V call is TRBV5-1, the J call TRBJ2-1; D is perhaps TRBD2 (6 bases). The J call is in doubt because the DNA end fits TRBJ2-7 better. Germline V gene sequence: CDR1 SGHRS, CDR2 YFSETQ. This CDR3 comprises 15 residues. This CDR3 is CASSLGHSGGHEQYF. The CDR3 DNA follows: TGCGCCAGCAGCTTGGGACACTCAGGAGGGCACGAGCAGTACTTC.

The genes are TRBV5-1 and TRBJ2-2, with TRBD2 as a possible D gene (5 bases). Looked up from germline, CDR1 is SGHRS and CDR2 is YFSETQ. V was cut by 0 bases and J by 4 bases, with 13 bases left in between. The CDR3 is 16 amino acids. The CDR3 bases are TGCGCCAGCAGCTTGGCTCAGCTAGGAGGCACCGGGGAGCTGTTTTTT. This sequence encodes CASSLAQLGGTGELFF. The full variable domain, completed using reference TRBV5-1 and TRBJ2-2, is KAGVTQTPRYLIKTRGQQVTLSCSPISGHRSVSWYQQTPGQGLQFLFEYFSETQRNKGNFPGRFSGRQFSNSRSEMNVSTLELGDSALYLCASSLAQLGGTGELFFGEGSRLTVL.

The J gene is TRBJ2-3, the V gene TRBV20-1, with a weak D call TRBD2 (6 bases). Germline V lookup: CDR1 DFQATT, CDR2 SNEGSKA (reference sequence). Trimming shortened V by 3 bases and J by 6 bases, and 19 bases separated the two germline ends. The CDR3 contains 15 residues. The CDR3 here is CSASPPGVFTDTQYF. The DNA of the CDR3 is TGCAGTGCTAGTCCCCCGGGAGTGTTCACCGATACGCAGTATTTT.

This rearrangement joins TRBV4-2 to TRBJ1-3; D unresolved. V gave up 1 base and J gave up 7 bases, with 17 bases separating them. CDR1 is LGHNA and CDR2 is YNFKEQ in the germline V gene. CDR3 length equals 16 residues. The CDR3 DNA follows: TGTGCCAGCAGCCAAGGGCCGAGCTCCTTAGGGAACACCATATATTTT. Its translation is CASSQGPSSLGNTIYF.

A few counts support this clonotype. The chain has TRBV29-1 and TRBJ2-7; TRBD2 aligns across 9 bases. The trim removed 5 bases at V and 4 bases at J, leaving 9 bases unmatched. The CDR3 totals 14 residues. Germline CDR1 reads SQVTM; CDR2 reads ANQGSEA. In nucleotides, the CDR3 is TGCAGCGTTTCACCGGGACTAGCCCTTTACGAGCAGTACTTC. Amino acid sequence: CSVSPGLALYEQYF.

This clonotype was seen a handful of times. The chain combines TRBV4-2 with TRBJ2-7, with 9 positions matching TRBD2. The J call may be in error: the DNA end matches TRBJ2-1 better. This CDR3 has 16 residues. Germline CDR1 is LGHNA and CDR2 is YNFKEQ. CDR3 coding DNA: TGTGCCAGCAGCCATGAGAAAGCGGGGGGACACAATGAGCAGTTCTTC. The encoded protein is CASSHEKAGGHNEQFF.

This rearrangement joins TRBV24-1 to TRBJ2-5, with D unresolved. The DNA end lines up better with TRBJ2-1; the J call may be wrong. CDR1 and CDR2 (germline): KGHDR, SFDVKD. The CDR3 is 14 residues long. This CDR3 is CATSDPTEYNEQFF. In DNA form, the CDR3 reads TGTGCCACCAGTGACCCGACTGAATACAATGAGCAGTTCTTC.

This clonotype was detected only a few times. The chain links TRBV11-1 to TRBJ2-7; D is unclear. The V and J ends lost 1 base and 1 base respectively, with 8 bases between them. CDR3 size: 14 residues. Germline V gene sequence: CDR1 SGHAT, CDR2 FQDESV (reference sequence). The chain's CDR3 is CASSLVGLSYEQYF. In DNA, the CDR3 is TGTGCCAGCAGCTTAGTAGGGCTATCCTACGAGCAGTACTTC.

V is TRBV29-1 and J is TRBJ1-2; possible D gene TRBD1, 6 bases. V lost 5 bases and J lost 4, with 17 bases in between. CDR1 and CDR2 (germline): SQVTM, ANQGSEA. CDR3 length: 14 residues. The CDR3 loop is CSVLRAQGVYGYTF. The DNA for the CDR3 is TGCAGCGTTCTTCGAGCACAGGGCGTCTATGGCTACACCTTC.

In this sample, this clonotype turned up a few times. V and J are TRBV7-9 and TRBJ2-7; D is ambiguous. Germline CDR1 and CDR2: SEHNR and FQNEAQ (reference sequence). The CDR3 is 14 amino acids. Trimming took off 6 bases at V and 0 bases at J, with 12 bases between the two ends. For the CDR3, the DNA is TGTGCCAGCAGGTCAGGTCTAAGCTCCTACGAGCAGTACTTC. Translated: CASRSGLSSYEQYF.

This clonotype has only a few counts. The V and J genes are TRBV7-2 and TRBJ2-5, with a tentative D call TRBD2 (5 bases). The V end was cut by 5 bases, the J end by 1 base, with 14 bases between. CDR1 SGHTA and CDR2 FQGNSA come from the germline V gene. CDR3 length: 15 residues. CDR3 nucleotides: TGTGCCAGCAGCCTAGTAACGGGGATCCAAGAGACCCAGTACTTC. Translation: CASSLVTGIQETQYF.

This chain links TRBV7-3 with TRBJ2-3; 10 bases fit TRBD2. Germline V lookup: CDR1 SGHTA, CDR2 FQGTGA. Trimming at V came to 6 bases and at J to 6 bases, leaving 9 bases not matched to a gene. CDR3 length: 15 amino acids. The DNA of the CDR3 is TGTGCCAGCAGACTCACTAGCGGGGCGTGGGATACGCAGTATTTT. Translating it yields CASRLTSGAWDTQYF.